A selection of T cell receptor beta chains follows, all from one sample in a study of post-analysis software for immune sequencing data. TCRdb called the PCR reads again in MiXCR, with one record for every CDR3 protein. Of about 820,000 distinct CDR3 sequences in the sample, roughly half are singletons; the top ten hold approximately 4.4%. Sequenced material: blood. These receptors came from a girl between 10 and 17 years old with multiple sclerosis. Each CDR3 is given with its conserved first and last residue. The D gene is left open where the match is weak. Size is omitted from some rows. Given values are once, few, many or a class for expanded clones.

v_call	clone_size	d_call	j_call	cdr3_nt	cdr3_aa
TRBV5-1	NA	TRBD2	TRBJ2-5	TGCGCCAGCAGCGCCCAAGGGACTAGCGGGAGGGAGAATGAGCAGTACTTC	CASSAQGTSGRENEQYF
TRBV5-5	NA	NA	TRBJ2-7	TGTGCCAGCAGCTTACAGGGCCCCCCCGAGCAGTACTTC	CASSLQGPPEQYF
TRBV6-6	NA	NA	TRBJ2-3	TGTGCCAGCACCACGGGCGATACGCAGTATTTT	CASTTGDTQYF
TRBV20-1	NA	NA	TRBJ2-7	TGCAGTGCTGCTGACCTCTACGAGCAGTACTTC	CSAADLYEQYF
TRBV4-1	NA	TRBD2	TRBJ2-5	TGCGCCAGCAGCCAGGATGGACTAGTGGGGAGGGAGACCCAGTACTTC	CASSQDGLVGRETQYF
TRBV29-1	few	NA	TRBJ2-7	TGCAGCGCCGCCTCCCAGCCCTACGAGCAGTACTTC	CSAASQPYEQYF
TRBV29-1	once	NA	TRBJ1-2	TGCAGCGTTGAAGATCTAGGGGTTTCGGACTATGGCTACACCTTC	CSVEDLGVSDYGYTF
TRBV20-1	few	NA	TRBJ2-3	TGCAGTGCTCGGGGACTGTTGAGCACAGATACGCAGTATTTT	CSARGLLSTDTQYF
TRBV20-1	NA	TRBD2	TRBJ2-7	TGCAGTGCCGTTCTAGCGGGAGGGCGTTACGAGCAGTACTTC	CSAVLAGGRYEQYF
TRBV27	NA	NA	TRBJ2-1	TGTGCCAGTCAACAGCGGTACTCCTACAATGAGCAGTTCTTC	CASQQRYSYNEQFF
TRBV6-1	NA	NA	TRBJ1-1	TGTGCCAGCAGTGAAAACGGCAGGGCGGCTGAAGCTTTCTTT	CASSENGRAAEAFF
TRBV29-1	few	NA	TRBJ2-3	TGCAGCGTTGCTCGTCATGGAAAGGATACGCAGTATTTT	CSVARHGKDTQYF
TRBV5-1	NA	NA	TRBJ2-7	TGCGCCAGCAGAGGGGCTCAGGGGTTCGTTTACGACGAGCAGTACTTC	CASRGAQGFVYDEQYF
TRBV5-1	NA	TRBD1	TRBJ2-7	TGCGCCAGCAGCCGACAGGGAACAGCGGATGAGCAGTACTTC	CASSRQGTADEQYF
TRBV5-1	NA	NA	TRBJ1-1	TGCGCCAGCAGCGATGGGACCGCGAACACTGAAGCTTTCTTT	CASSDGTANTEAFF
TRBV7-9	NA	NA	TRBJ2-7	TGTGCCAGCAGCCACGGTGGCAGTCCCTACGAGCAGTACTTC	CASSHGGSPYEQYF
TRBV27	NA	NA	TRBJ2-1	TGTGCCAGCAGTTTCCTCCCCGGGGATGAGCAGTTCTTC	CASSFLPGDEQFF
TRBV28	NA	NA	TRBJ2-4	TGTGCCAGCAGTTCACCTACCCACGTCCCGAGGGCCAAAAACATTCAGTACTTC	CASSSPTHVPRAKNIQYF
TRBV5-1	NA	NA	TRBJ2-3	TGCGCCAGCAGCTTGGCCTCCGACATTCTCACAGATACGCAGTATTTT	CASSLASDILTDTQYF
TRBV6-1	few	NA	TRBJ2-7	TGTGCCAGCAGTGAACGACTCGTCGTCGGCAAAGACTCCGAGCAGTACTTC	CASSERLVVGKDSEQYF
TRBV11-1	few	TRBD2	TRBJ2-7	TGTGCCAGCAGCCTCATAGCGGGAGGGCGTCTCGAGCAGTACTTC	CASSLIAGGRLEQYF
TRBV6-5	NA	TRBD1	TRBJ1-5	TGTGCCAGCAGTCTGGACAGGTCCCTTCGGCCCCAGCATTTT	CASSLDRSLRPQHF
TRBV6-2/TRBV6-3	NA	TRBD1	TRBJ2-5	TGTGCCAGCAGCCAAGGACAGGGGGCTCCGGAGACCCAGTACTTC	CASSQGQGAPETQYF
TRBV7-9	NA	NA	TRBJ2-3	TGTGCCAGCAGCCTAGACAGAGTTGACACAGATACGCAGTATTTT	CASSLDRVDTDTQYF
TRBV7-8	once	TRBD2	TRBJ2-7	TGTGCCAGCAGCCCAAGACTAGCGGGGACGTCCTACGAGCAGTACTTC	CASSPRLAGTSYEQYF
TRBV20-1	NA	NA	TRBJ2-3	TGCAGTGCTAGAGGGACTTCCCCTACGCAGTATTTT	CSARGTSPTQYF
TRBV20-1	few	TRBD2	TRBJ2-7	TGCAGTGCCTCGGGACTAGCGGGAGGGCCGGGCGGCTACGAGCAGTACTTC	CSASGLAGGPGGYEQYF
TRBV12-5	NA	TRBD1	TRBJ2-5	TGTGCTAGTGGTCCCGGGACAGGGGTTGAGACCCAGTACTTC	CASGPGTGVETQYF
TRBV24-1	NA	TRBD2	TRBJ2-5	TGTGCCACCAGCCGGAGTGGGACTAGCATTGAGCAGTACTTC	CATSRSGTSIEQYF
TRBV20-1	NA	NA	TRBJ2-1	TGCAGTGCTAGAGATCTTGGTGAGCAGTTCTTC	CSARDLGEQFF
TRBV14	NA	TRBD1	TRBJ1-1	TGTGCCAGCAGCCAGTCGACAGGGGGCACTGAAGCTTTCTTT	CASSQSTGGTEAFF
TRBV7-7	NA	NA	TRBJ2-4	TGTGCCAGCCGTCCCCTGAGGAATAGAGCCAAAAACATTCAGTACTTC	CASRPLRNRAKNIQYF
TRBV5-5	few	NA	TRBJ2-3	TGTGCCAGCAGCGAGGGGTCCAAGGTGGGAGATACGCAGTATTTT	CASSEGSKVGDTQYF
TRBV7-3	NA	TRBD2	TRBJ2-1	TGTGCCAGCAGCACGAGAGGCGGGAGGGCTGGTAATGAGCAGTTCTTC	CASSTRGGRAGNEQFF
TRBV7-6	NA	NA	TRBJ2-7	TGTGCCAGCAGCTTAGCCGATGGCTACGAGCAGTACTTC	CASSLADGYEQYF
TRBV29-1	NA	TRBD1	TRBJ2-1	TGCAGCGCCATCCGGACAGGGGGCGAGACCCAGTTCTTC	CSAIRTGGETQFF
TRBV20-1	few	TRBD2	TRBJ2-1	TGCAGTGCTAGGCTAGCGGGAGGGCCTTCCGGCTACAATGAGCAGTTCTTC	CSARLAGGPSGYNEQFF
TRBV2	NA	NA	TRBJ2-1	TGTGCCAGCAGCCAGGGTCTACGGGATGAGCAGTTCTTC	CASSQGLRDEQFF
TRBV18	NA	TRBD1	TRBJ1-1	TGTGCCAGCTCGGGAAGGGTAACAGGGGCAGGGAACACTGAAGCTTTCTTT	CASSGRVTGAGNTEAFF
TRBV7-2	NA	TRBD2	TRBJ2-7	TGTGCCAGCAGCTTACGGTGGGGGACTAGCGGGACTGAGCAGTACTTC	CASSLRWGTSGTEQYF
TRBV5-6	once	NA	TRBJ2-4	TGTGCCAGCAGCTCCCTGGGGCAGGGCGAAGAGCAGTACTTC	CASSSLGQGEEQYF
TRBV12-3/TRBV12-4	NA	TRBD2	TRBJ2-1	TGTGCCAGCAGTTTTGATAGCGGGAGGCCCTACAGTGAGCAGTTCTTC	CASSFDSGRPYSEQFF
TRBV5-1	NA	TRBD1	TRBJ2-7	TGCGCCAGCAGCTGGACAGGGGCTTACTCCTACGAGCAGTACTTC	CASSWTGAYSYEQYF
TRBV9	few	NA	TRBJ1-2	TGTGCCAGCAGCGTAGGCGGGGGGTCAGACTATGGCTACACCTTC	CASSVGGGSDYGYTF
TRBV5-1	few	NA	TRBJ2-5	TGCGCCAGCAGCCCTGGGACAACACATGAGACCCAGTACTTC	CASSPGTTHETQYF